The 2 T cell receptor beta chains presented below share a single source sample, sequenced in a study of cytomegalovirus exposure and HLA in healthy donors. With 60 Vbeta and 13 Jbeta primers, the PCR was carried out. The protocol was immunoSEQ multiplex PCR, while the TCRdb copy is restricted to in-frame clones and leaves out a portion. The sample lists under 110,000 clones, roughly four fifths seen once, with roughly 6% in the top ten. Material: PBMCs. The origin of the receptors is a woman in her forties or fifties in good health and CMV-seropositive.

The rearrangement joins TRBV11-1 to TRBJ1-2, with D possibly matching TRBD1 (6 bases). V was shortened by 3 bases and J by 7 bases, with 21 bases between the two germline ends. In germline, CDR1 is SGHAT, CDR2 FQDESV (reference sequence). The CDR3 sequence is 16 residues long. The CDR3 DNA reads TGTGCCAGCAGCTTCACCGTCAGGGACAATACTTTTGGCTACACCTTC. It specifies CASSFTVRDNTFGYTF.

The CDR3 sequence: CAISKGQEQETQYF. Here the CDR3 DNA reads TGTGCCATCAGCAAAGGACAGGAGCAAGAGACCCAGTACTTC. The chain recombines TRBV10-3 with TRBJ2-5, with 7 bases that match TRBD1. Germline CDR1 and CDR2: ENHRY and SYGVKD. This CDR3 is built from 14 residues. V lost 6 bases and J lost 2; bases outside the gene matches: 6.